This entry is about one T cell receptor (beta chain). Its target is unknown. A multiplex PCR was run with 60 Vbeta primers and 13 Jbeta primers. The table came from immunoSEQ multiplex PCR; TCRdb's copy has only in-frame clones and leaves some out. The sample holds about 130,000 clones; around 80% are singletons and the top ten take about 4%. This record belongs to a study of cytomegalovirus exposure and HLA in healthy donors. About the study: HLA-typed donors were the source of about 85 million unique TCRs held in an early data release.

The CDR3 consists of 15 residues. V was trimmed by 6 bases and J by 4 bases, leaving 16 bases between them. Germline assignment: CDR1 SNHLY and CDR2 FYNNEI. Notes on the study in general: Usually a TCR sequence was rare, but some public TCRs were found in many donors. In an earlier analysis, productive rearrangement rates for most beta V segments clustered near 90% or 30%. As confirmed in vitro, three CMV-associated chains were specific for CMV antigens.

The gene calls are TRBV2 and TRBJ2-1; maybe TRBD2 (6 bases). The sequencing sample was made of PBMCs. This receptor was taken from a woman in her forties in good health and CMV-seronegative. CDR3 region: CASRPLGGLYNEQFF. As DNA, the CDR3 is TGTGCCAGCAGACCTCTTGGAGGGCTTTACAATGAGCAGTTCTTC.